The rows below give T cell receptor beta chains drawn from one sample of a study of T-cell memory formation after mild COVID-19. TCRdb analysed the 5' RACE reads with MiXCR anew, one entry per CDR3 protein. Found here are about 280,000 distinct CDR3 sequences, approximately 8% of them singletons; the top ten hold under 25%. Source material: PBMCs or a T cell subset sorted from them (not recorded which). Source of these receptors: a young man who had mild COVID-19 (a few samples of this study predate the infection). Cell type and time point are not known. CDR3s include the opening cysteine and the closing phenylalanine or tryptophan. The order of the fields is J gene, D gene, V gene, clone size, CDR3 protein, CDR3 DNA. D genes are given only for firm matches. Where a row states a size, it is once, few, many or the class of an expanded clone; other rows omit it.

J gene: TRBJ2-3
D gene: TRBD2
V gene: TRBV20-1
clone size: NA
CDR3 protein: CSARDPSGGYTDTQYF
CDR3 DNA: TGCAGTGCTAGAGACCCTAGCGGGGGGTACACAGATACGCAGTATTTT

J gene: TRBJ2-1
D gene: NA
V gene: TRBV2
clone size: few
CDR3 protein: CASSQGFSDEQFF
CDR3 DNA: TGTGCCAGCAGTCAGGGGTTCAGCGATGAGCAGTTCTTC

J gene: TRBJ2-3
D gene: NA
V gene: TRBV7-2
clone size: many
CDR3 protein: CASKTMLDTDTQYF
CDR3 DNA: TGTGCCAGCAAGACTATGCTAGACACAGATACGCAGTATTTT

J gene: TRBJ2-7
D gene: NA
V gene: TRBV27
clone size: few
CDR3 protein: CASSPSLTRTYEQYF
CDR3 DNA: TGTGCCAGCAGTCCTTCGCTGACTAGAACCTACGAGCAGTACTTC

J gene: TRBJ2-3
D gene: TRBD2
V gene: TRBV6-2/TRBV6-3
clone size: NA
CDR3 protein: CATRRLAGALSTDTQYF
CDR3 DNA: TGTGCCACCCGACGGCTAGCGGGGGCCCTTAGCACAGATACGCAGTATTTT

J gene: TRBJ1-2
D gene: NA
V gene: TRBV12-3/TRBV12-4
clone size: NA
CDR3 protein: CASSFGKYGYTF
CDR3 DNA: TGTGCCAGCAGTTTCGGGAAGTATGGCTACACCTTC

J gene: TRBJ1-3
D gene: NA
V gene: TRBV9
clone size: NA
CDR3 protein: CASSGSGTAGNTIYF
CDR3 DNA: TGTGCCAGCAGCGGGTCCGGGACCGCTGGAAACACCATATATTTT

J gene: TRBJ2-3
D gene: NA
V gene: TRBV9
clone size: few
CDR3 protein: CAYRWDGGPITDTQYF
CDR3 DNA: TGTGCCTATCGGTGGGACGGGGGGCCGATCACAGATACGCAGTATTTT

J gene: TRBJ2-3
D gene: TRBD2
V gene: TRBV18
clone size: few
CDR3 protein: CASSPILGLAGVPDTQYF
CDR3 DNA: TGTGCCAGCTCACCGATTCTTGGACTAGCGGGGGTTCCAGATACGCAGTATTTT

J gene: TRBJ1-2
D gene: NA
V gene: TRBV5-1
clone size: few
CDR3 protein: CASSSVGSYGYTF
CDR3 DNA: TGCGCCAGCAGCTCGGTCGGGAGCTATGGCTACACCTTC

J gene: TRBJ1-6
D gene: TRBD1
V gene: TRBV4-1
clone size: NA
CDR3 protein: CASRLWTGNSPLHF
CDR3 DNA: TGCGCCAGCCGGCTGTGGACAGGAAATTCACCCCTCCACTTT

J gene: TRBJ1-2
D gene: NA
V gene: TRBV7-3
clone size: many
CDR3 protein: CASSLEGGYGYTF
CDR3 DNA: TGTGCCAGCAGCTTAGAGGGTGGCTATGGCTACACCTTC

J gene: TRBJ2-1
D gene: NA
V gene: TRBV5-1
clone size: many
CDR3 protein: CASSGGVYNEQFF
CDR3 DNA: TGCGCCAGCAGCGGGGGAGTCTACAATGAGCAGTTCTTC

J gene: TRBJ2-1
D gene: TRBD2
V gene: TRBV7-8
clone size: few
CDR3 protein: CASSLIAGTYNEQFF
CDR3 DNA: TGTGCCAGCAGCTTAATAGCGGGGACCTACAATGAGCAGTTCTTC

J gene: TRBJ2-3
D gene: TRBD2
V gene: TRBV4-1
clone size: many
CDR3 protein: CASSQGGTGGSRDTQYF
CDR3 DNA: TGCGCCAGCAGCCAAGGTGGGACGGGGGGGTCCAGAGATACGCAGTATTTT

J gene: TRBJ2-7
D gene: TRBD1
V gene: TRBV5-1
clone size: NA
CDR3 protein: CASSAGTGTYEQYF
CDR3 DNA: TGCGCCAGCAGCGCCGGGACAGGAACCTACGAGCAGTACTTC

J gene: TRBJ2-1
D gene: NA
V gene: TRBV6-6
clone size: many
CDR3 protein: CASSYVSSNEQFF
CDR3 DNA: TGTGCCAGCAGTTACGTCTCTAGCAATGAGCAGTTCTTC

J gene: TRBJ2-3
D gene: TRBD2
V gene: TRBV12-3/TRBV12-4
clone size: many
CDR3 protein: CASSPPLRLAGALGTQYF
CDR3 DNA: TGTGCCAGCAGTCCCCCACTTCGACTAGCGGGGGCCCTAGGGACGCAGTATTTT

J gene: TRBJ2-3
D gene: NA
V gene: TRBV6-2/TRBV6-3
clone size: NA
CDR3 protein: CASSRDRLAPQYF
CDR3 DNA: TGTGCCAGCAGCCGAGACAGGTTGGCCCCGCAGTATTTT

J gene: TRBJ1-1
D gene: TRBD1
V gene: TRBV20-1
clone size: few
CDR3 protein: CSALRDSTEAFF
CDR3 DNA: TGCAGTGCCCTCCGGGACAGCACTGAAGCTTTCTTT

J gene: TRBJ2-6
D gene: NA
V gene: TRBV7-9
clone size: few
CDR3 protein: CASSYILSGANVLTF
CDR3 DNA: TGTGCCAGCAGCTATATTCTCTCTGGGGCCAACGTCCTGACTTTC

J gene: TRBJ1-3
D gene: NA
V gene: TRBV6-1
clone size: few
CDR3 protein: CASSGLGAGNTIYF
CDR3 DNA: TGTGCCAGCAGTGGTTTGGGGGCTGGAAACACCATATATTTT

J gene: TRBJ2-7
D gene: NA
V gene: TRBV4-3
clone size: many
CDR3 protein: CASSQDQKGTRNEQYF
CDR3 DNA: TGCGCCAGCAGCCAAGATCAGAAAGGAACTAGGAACGAGCAGTACTTC

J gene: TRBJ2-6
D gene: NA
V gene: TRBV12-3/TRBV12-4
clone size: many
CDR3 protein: CASSPGTRRSGANVLTF
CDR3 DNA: TGTGCCAGCAGCCCTGGGACGCGCCGCTCTGGGGCCAACGTCCTGACTTTC

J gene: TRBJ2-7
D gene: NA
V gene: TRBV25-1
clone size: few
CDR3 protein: CASSEALWNYEQYF
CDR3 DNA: TGTGCCAGCAGTGAGGCACTTTGGAACTACGAGCAGTACTTC

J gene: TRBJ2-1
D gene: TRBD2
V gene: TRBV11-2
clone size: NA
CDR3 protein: CASSLDGLAGNEQFF
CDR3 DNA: TGTGCCAGCAGCTTAGATGGACTAGCGGGCAATGAGCAGTTCTTC

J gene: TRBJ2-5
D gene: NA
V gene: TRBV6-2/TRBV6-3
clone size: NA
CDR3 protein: CASSWSFTWGQETQYF
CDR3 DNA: TGTGCCAGCAGTTGGTCCTTCACTTGGGGCCAAGAGACCCAGTACTTC

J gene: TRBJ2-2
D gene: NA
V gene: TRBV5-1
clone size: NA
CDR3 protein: CASSLALTNTGELFF
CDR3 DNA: TGCGCCAGCAGCTTGGCCTTAACTAACACCGGGGAGCTGTTTTTT

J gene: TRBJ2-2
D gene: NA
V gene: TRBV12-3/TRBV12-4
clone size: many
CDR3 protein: CASSLMDTGELFF
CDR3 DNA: TGTGCCAGCAGTTTGATGGACACCGGGGAGCTGTTTTTT

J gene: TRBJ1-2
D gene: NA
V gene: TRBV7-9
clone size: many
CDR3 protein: CASSLAKAYGYTF
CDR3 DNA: TGTGCCAGCAGCTTAGCGAAGGCCTATGGCTACACCTTC

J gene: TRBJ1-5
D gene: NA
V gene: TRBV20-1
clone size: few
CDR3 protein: CSARPGYKEQPQHF
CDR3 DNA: TGCAGTGCTAGACCGGGCTACAAGGAACAGCCCCAGCATTTT

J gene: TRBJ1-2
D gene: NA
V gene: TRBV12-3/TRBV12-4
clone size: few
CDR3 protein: CASSTTWDPRRYGYTF
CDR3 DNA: TGTGCCAGCAGTACAACATGGGACCCACGTCGCTATGGCTACACCTTC

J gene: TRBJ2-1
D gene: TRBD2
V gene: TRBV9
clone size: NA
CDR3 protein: CASSASGGALYEQFF
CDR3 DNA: TGTGCCAGCAGCGCTAGCGGGGGGGCCCTCTATGAGCAGTTCTTC

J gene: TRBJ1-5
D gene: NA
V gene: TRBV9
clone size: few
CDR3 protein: CASSPGVGGGDYSNQPQHF
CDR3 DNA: TGTGCCAGCTCCCCCGGGGTGGGGGGCGGTGATTATAGCAATCAGCCCCAGCATTTT

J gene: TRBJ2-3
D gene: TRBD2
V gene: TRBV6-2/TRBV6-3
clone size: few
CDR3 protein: CASSPTAGLVDTQYF
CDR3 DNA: TGTGCCAGCAGTCCCACAGCGGGGTTGGTAGATACGCAGTATTTT

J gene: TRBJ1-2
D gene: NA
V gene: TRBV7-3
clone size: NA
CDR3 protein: CASSLRRTSYGYTF
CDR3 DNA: TGTGCCAGCAGCTTAAGGAGGACGTCCTATGGCTACACCTTC

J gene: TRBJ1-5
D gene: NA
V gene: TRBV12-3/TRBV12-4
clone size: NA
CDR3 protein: CASSQRGGNQPQHF
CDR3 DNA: TGTGCCAGCAGTCAGAGGGGGGGCAATCAGCCCCAGCATTTT

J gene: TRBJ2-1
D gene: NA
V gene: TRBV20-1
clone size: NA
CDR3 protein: CSASDNMGNEQFF
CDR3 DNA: TGCAGTGCTAGTGACAACATGGGCAATGAGCAGTTCTTC

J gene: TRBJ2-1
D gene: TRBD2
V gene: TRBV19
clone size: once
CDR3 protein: CASSNSGGLSYNEQFF
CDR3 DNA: TGTGCCAGTAGTAACAGCGGGGGGCTCTCCTACAATGAGCAGTTCTTC

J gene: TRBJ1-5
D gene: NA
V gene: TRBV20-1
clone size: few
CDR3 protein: CSASSINSNQPQHF
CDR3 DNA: TGCAGTGCCTCCTCTATTAATAGCAATCAGCCCCAGCATTTT

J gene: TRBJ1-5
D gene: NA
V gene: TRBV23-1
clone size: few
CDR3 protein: CASTPGGGNLQPQHF
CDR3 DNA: TGCGCCAGCACCCCCGGGGGAGGAAATTTGCAGCCCCAGCATTTT

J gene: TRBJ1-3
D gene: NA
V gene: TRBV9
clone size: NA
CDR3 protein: CASSDPRGNTIYF
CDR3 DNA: TGTGCCAGCAGCGACCCCAGGGGAAACACCATATATTTT

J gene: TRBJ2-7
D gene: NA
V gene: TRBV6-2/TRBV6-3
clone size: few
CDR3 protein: CASSYSTSSYEQYF
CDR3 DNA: TGTGCCAGCAGTTACTCGACTAGCTCCTACGAGCAGTACTTC

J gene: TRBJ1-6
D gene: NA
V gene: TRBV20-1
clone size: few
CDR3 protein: CSARERNSPLHF
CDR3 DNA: TGCAGTGCTAGAGAACGGAATTCACCCCTCCACTTT

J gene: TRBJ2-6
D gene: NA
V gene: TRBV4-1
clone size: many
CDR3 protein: CASSLRAPGVDSGANVLTF
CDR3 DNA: TGCGCCAGCAGCCTTAGGGCTCCAGGGGTCGACTCTGGGGCCAACGTCCTGACTTTC